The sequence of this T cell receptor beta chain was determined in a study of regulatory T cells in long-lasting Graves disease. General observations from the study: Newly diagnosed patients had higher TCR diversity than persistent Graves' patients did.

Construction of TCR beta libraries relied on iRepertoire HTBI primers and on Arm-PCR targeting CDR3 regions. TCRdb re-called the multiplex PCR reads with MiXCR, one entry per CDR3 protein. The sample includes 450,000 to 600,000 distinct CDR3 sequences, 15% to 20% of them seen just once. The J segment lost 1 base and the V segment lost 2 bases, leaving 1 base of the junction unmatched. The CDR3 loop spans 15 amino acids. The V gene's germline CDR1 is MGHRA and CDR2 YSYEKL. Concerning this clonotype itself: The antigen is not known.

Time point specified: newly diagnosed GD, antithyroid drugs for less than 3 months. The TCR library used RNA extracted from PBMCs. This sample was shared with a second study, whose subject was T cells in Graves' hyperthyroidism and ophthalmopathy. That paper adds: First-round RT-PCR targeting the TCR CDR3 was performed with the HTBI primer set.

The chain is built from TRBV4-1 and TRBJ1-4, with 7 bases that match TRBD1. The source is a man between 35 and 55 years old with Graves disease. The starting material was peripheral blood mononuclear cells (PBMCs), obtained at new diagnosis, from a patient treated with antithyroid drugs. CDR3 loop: CASSQRDRTNEKLFF. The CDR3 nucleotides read TGCGCCAGCAGCCAACGGGACAGAACTAATGAAAAACTGTTTTTT.